This T cell receptor (beta chain) was sequenced for a study of blood T cell repertoires in COVID-19. Study overall: The samples span acute and convalescent COVID-19 from the United States, Italy and Spain. T cells, B-cell-depleted T cells, or PBMCs provided the cDNA or gDNA that served as material.

Sequencing was performed with immunoSEQ multiplex PCR; in TCRdb, only in-frame clones are kept and a portion is missing. The sample has around 56,000 clones, approximately 89% seen once. This TCR was sampled from a man in his sixties with active or convalescent COVID-19. The sequencing input was peripheral blood.

The CDR3 nucleotides are TGTGCCAGCAGTTACGGGGGGGCTGTCAATCAGCCCCAGCATTTT. Translating it yields CASSYGGAVNQPQHF. The chain couples TRBV6-2 or TRBV6-3 to TRBJ1-5, with a weak D call TRBD1 (6 bases). V gave up 2 bases and J gave up 3 bases, with 11 bases separating them. Germline CDR1 reads MNHEY; CDR2 reads SVGEGT. The CDR3 sequence is 15 residues long.